This TCR beta chain is from a study of T cell responses to AZD1222 COVID-19 vaccine. This CDR3 is 13 amino acids long. Germline CDR1 is SNHLY and CDR2 is FYNNEI. Trimming pared 11 bases from V and 5 bases from J, leaving 18 bases between. Study findings and constraints: In a largely white British group with more females than males, clonal diversity was possibly underestimated. With two AZD1222 doses given, Spike-specific TCR breadth and depth both rose.

On this clone itself: No antigen is known for it.

Repertoires were generated with immunoSEQ multiplex PCR, while TCRdb's copy carries only in-frame clones and drops some. The table records over 150,000 clones, around 87% of them present only once. Sequenced here: peripheral blood, sampled on day 0 of AZD1222 vaccination. This clonotype was obtained from an adult in good health. The chain is built from TRBV2 and TRBJ2-5; perhaps TRBD1 as D (6 bases). The CDR3 nucleotides are TGTGCCCTAGGGACACGGGATGAGGAGACCCAGTACTTC. Its protein product is CALGTRDEETQYF.